This T cell receptor (beta chain) was identified in a study of PD-1 blockade in classical Hodgkin lymphoma. Notes on the study in general: It was CD4+ TCR diversity, not CD8+, that rose significantly by C4D1.

The method was immunoSEQ multiplex PCR; TCRdb's version includes in-frame clones alone and lacks a portion of them. The data contain some 90,000 clones, 83% of them singletons. Time point: cycle 4 day 1 (C4D1), after 6 weeks of nivolumab. Brentuximab vedotin exposure varied among the patients, all of whom had relapsed after autologous stem cell transplantation. The CDR3 totals 11 residues. Per germline, CDR1 SGHAT and CDR2 FQNNGV. Notes on this clone: Its antigen is undetermined. One junction end does not reproduce the germline sequence, and a read error may be involved.

The material was peripheral blood mononuclear cells (PBMCs), obtained before the fourth cycle of nivolumab. The clonotype comes from a human donor with classical Hodgkin lymphoma. The rearrangement links TRBV11-2 to TRBJ2-7; D gene unclear. CDR3 loop: CASSPRTEEYF. The DNA of the CDR3 is TGTGCCAGCAGCCCCCGGACCGAGGAGTACTTC.